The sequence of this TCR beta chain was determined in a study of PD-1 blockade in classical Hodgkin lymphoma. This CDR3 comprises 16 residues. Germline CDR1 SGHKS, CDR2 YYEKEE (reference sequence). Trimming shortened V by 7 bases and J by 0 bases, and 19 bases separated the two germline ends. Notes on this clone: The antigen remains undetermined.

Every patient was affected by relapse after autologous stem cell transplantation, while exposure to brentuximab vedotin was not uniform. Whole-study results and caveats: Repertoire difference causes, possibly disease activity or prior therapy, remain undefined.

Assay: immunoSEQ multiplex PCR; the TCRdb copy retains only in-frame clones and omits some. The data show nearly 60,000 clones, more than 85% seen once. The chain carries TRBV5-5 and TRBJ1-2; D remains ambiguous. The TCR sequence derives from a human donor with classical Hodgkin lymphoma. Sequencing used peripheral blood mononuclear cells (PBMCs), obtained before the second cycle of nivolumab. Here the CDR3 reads CASPGRKPPSNYGYTF. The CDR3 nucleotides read TGTGCCAGCCCTGGGAGGAAACCACCCTCTAACTATGGCTACACCTTC.